Sequencing of this T cell receptor beta chain was carried out in a study of T cells after yellow fever vaccination. About the study: Any fraction with a low cell number was prepared using SMART-Seq v4 Ultra Low Input. Findings and limits, study-wide: Though it reached lower strength, the secondary response hit its peak faster, day 5 versus 15. Most primary-vaccination clones reappeared after the booster (approximately 95% CD4, about 87% CD8).

The 5'RACE template-switching step produced TCR cDNA and added a universal primer site and UMIs. TCRdb analysed the 5' RACE reads with MiXCR anew, one entry per CDR3 protein. Of almost 600,000 distinct CDR3 sequences in the sample, roughly 14% are singletons; the top ten hold around 15%. This clonotype occurred many times. Its matching antigen is unknown. The CDR3 is 16 residues long. The germline V gene has CDR1 LGHDT and CDR2 YNNKEL (reference sequence). V dropped 0 bases and J dropped 8 bases, with 19 bases sitting between them. The sequence was collected from a man under 40 who received the YFV17D yellow fever vaccine. V usage is TRBV3-1 and J usage is TRBJ1-2; D is possibly TRBD1 (5 bases). This material consisted of PBMCs, taken on the day of the yellow fever booster vaccination. The CDR3 DNA sequence: TGTGCCAGCAGCCAAGATTGGGCGCAGGGATTTGGCGGCTACACCTTC. Translation gives CASSQDWAQGFGGYTF. The entire variable domain, with the rest obtained from reference TRBV3-1 and TRBJ1-2, is as follows: DTAVSQTPKYLVTQMGNDKSIKCEQNLGHDTMYWYKQDSKKFLKIMFSYNNKELIINETVPNRFSPKSPDKAHLNLHINSLELGDSAVYFCASSQDWAQGFGGYTFGSGTRLTVV.